This T cell receptor (beta chain) was retrieved from a study of cytomegalovirus exposure and HLA in healthy donors. The CDR3 spans 13 residues. Germline V lookup: CDR1 MNHNS, CDR2 SASEGT. Trimming removed 8 bases at V and 0 bases at J, with 8 bases between. Researchers ran the PCR with 60 Vbeta and 13 Jbeta primers. Generated by immunoSEQ multiplex PCR, the TCRdb table keeps only in-frame clones and is missing some. Here the sample table reports more than 100,000 clones. The sample comprised PBMCs. The TCR originated in a woman in her thirties or forties in good health and CMV-seronegative. The V and J genes are TRBV6-1 and TRBJ1-5; D is unclear. CDR3 sequence reads: CASARSSNQPQHF. The CDR3, as DNA: TGTGCCAGCGCGAGGTCTAGCAATCAGCCCCAGCATTTT.